The T cell receptor beta chain under discussion was sequenced for a study of blood T cell repertoires in COVID-19. Study background: Sites in the United States, Italy and Spain provided acute and convalescent COVID-19 samples. T cells, B-cell-depleted T cells, or PBMCs provided the cDNA or gDNA that served as material.

Seattle patients were enrolled while actively infected and followed longitudinally. As handled by the study authors: Estimation of nucleated cell counts relied on the amplification of reference gene primers. Assay: immunoSEQ multiplex PCR; the TCRdb copy retains only in-frame clones and omits some. The V and J calls and clone size were taken over from that table, and D and trimming were inferred from the DNA. This sample carries roughly 310,000 clones, 75% to 90% of them seen once, and the ten largest clones take 2.5% to 3.5%. Per germline, CDR1 MNHEY and CDR2 SVGAGI. The CDR3 loop spans 12 amino acids. V was shortened by 6 bases and J by 7 bases, with 10 bases between the two germline ends.

The chain is built from TRBV6-5 and TRBJ1-3; no clear D. The TCR sequence derives from a woman aged 25 to 45 with COVID-19, enrolled during active disease. Sequences were obtained from peripheral blood. Here the CDR3 reads CASSRSDNTIYF. The CDR3 DNA sequence: TGTGCCAGCAGCCGTAGCGATAACACCATATATTTT.